The present TCR beta chain was sequenced within a study of Graves' ophthalmopathy and Graves' hyperthyroidism. RNA transcripts were the template, and TCR beta CDR3 regions were amplified from them. The first round was an RT-PCR with HTBI primers, and the second round was a multiplex PCR. One entry per CDR3 protein results from TCRdb running MiXCR on the multiplex PCR reads. The sample consists of about 740,000 distinct CDR3 sequences, 40% of them appearing once. Ophthalmopathy donors were characterized by moderate-to-severe activity, CAS of at least 3, NOSPECS of at least 4, and duration under 3 months. Broader study findings: The model reached approximately 67% sensitivity and about 72% specificity for predicting ophthalmopathy progression. Sensitivity of roughly 88% and specificity of around 80% were achieved when a 13-signature model separated ophthalmopathy from stable hyperthyroidism.

This clonotype was observed many times. Antigen: not known. The specimen was peripheral blood. This clonotype was sampled from an adult man with Graves' ophthalmopathy.

The CDR3 nucleotides read TGTGCCAGCAGCTTAGCAGGGACAGTACGATATGGCTACACCTTC. It encodes CASSLAGTVRYGYTF. The J gene is TRBJ1-2, the V gene TRBV7-9; 7 positions match TRBD1. This CDR3 contains 15 residues. Germline V gives CDR1 SEHNR, CDR2 FQNEAQ (reference sequence). Unmatched junction bases numbered 6, after V lost 0 bases and J lost 5 bases. The full variable domain, completed using reference TRBV7-9 and TRBJ1-2, is DTGVSQNPRHKITKRGQNVTFRCDPISEHNRLYWYRQTLGQGPEFLTYFQNEAQLEKSRLLSDRFSAERPKGSFSTLEIQRTEQGDSAMYLCASSLAGTVRYGYTFGSGTRLTVV.